The 21 T cell receptor beta chains below were found in one sample sequenced in a study of T cells in Graves' hyperthyroidism and ophthalmopathy. RNA transcripts were the template for amplifying TCR beta CDR3 regions. First-round RT-PCR targeting the TCR CDR3 was performed with the HTBI primer set. TCRdb re-called the multiplex PCR reads through MiXCR, storing one row per CDR3 protein. This table has roughly 160,000 distinct CDR3 sequences, approximately 9% appearing once. Sequenced: blood. The receptors originated from a young woman with Graves' hyperthyroidism that later progressed to Graves' ophthalmopathy.

The V and J genes are TRBV4-1 and TRBJ2-5; D possibly corresponds to TRBD1 (6 bases). This CDR3 has 17 amino acids. The germline CDR1 and CDR2 sequences are MGHRA and YSYEKL. V was cut by 0 bases and J by 3 bases, with 17 bases left in between. The CDR3 DNA reads as TGCGCCAGCAGCCAAGATCCGTGGACAGTCGCCAAAGAGACCCAGTACTTC. Translated: CASSQDPWTVAKETQYF.

In regard to this clonotype: A much more abundant neighbour one base away suggests this may be a read error. This chain links TRBV20-1 with TRBJ1-5; D is perhaps TRBD1 (5 bases). The CDR3 is made up of 13 amino acids. V lost 7 bases and J lost 4, with 14 bases in between. Germline CDR1 DFQATT, CDR2 SNEGSKA (reference sequence). CDR3 sequence reads: CSVRVGANQPQHF. The CDR3 coding sequence is TGCAGTGTTAGGGTAGGGGCGAATCAGCCCCAGCATTTT.

The CDR3 sequence: CAWSYLRTDTQYF. CDR3 bases: TGTGCCTGGTCTTACCTAAGGACAGATACGCAGTATTTT. The chain recombines TRBV30 with TRBJ2-3, with D hard to call. This CDR3 is built from 13 residues. Between the trimmed V and J ends, which lost 5 bases and 3 bases, there was a span of 12 bases. Germline CDR1 is GTSNPN and CDR2 is SVGIG (reference sequence). The full variable domain, completed using reference TRBV30 and TRBJ2-3, is SQTIHQWPATLVQPVGSPLSLECTVEGTSNPNLYWYRQAAGRGLQLLFYSVGIGQISSEVPQNLSASRPQDRQFILSSKKLLLSDSGFYLCAWSYLRTDTQYFGPGTRLTVL.

This clonotype was counted many times. The J gene is TRBJ2-5, the V gene TRBV12-3 or TRBV12-4; possibly TRBD2 for D (6 bases). The CDR3 covers 16 residues. Trimming cost V 3 bases and J 4 bases, with 18 bases left between them. CDR3 protein: CASSFKVAGSPETQYF. CDR3 bases: TGTGCCAGCAGTTTTAAAGTGGCGGGATCCCCAGAGACCCAGTACTTC.

At least ten counts were recorded for this clonotype. This chain uses TRBV2 with TRBJ1-1, with D uncertain. Germline V gives CDR1 SNHLY, CDR2 FYNNEI. The CDR3 is 12 residues long. With 6 bases removed from V and 10 bases from J, the gap between germline ends came to 15 bases. CDR3 residues: CASRGSGPAAFF. Here the CDR3 DNA reads TGTGCCAGCAGGGGAAGCGGCCCCGCAGCTTTCTTT.

A few counts support this clonotype. This chain links TRBV7-6 with TRBJ1-1; maybe TRBD1 (5 bases). Trimming took 0 bases from V and 3 from J, leaving 11 bases between them. In germline, CDR1 is SGHVS, CDR2 FNYEAQ. The CDR3 is made up of 15 amino acids. The CDR3 nucleotides are TGTGCCAGCAGCTTAGCGTCAGGGTTGGACACTGAAGCTTTCTTT. Translation gives CASSLASGLDTEAFF.

This clonotype was observed a few times. The chain has TRBV2 and TRBJ2-6; tentatively, D is TRBD1 (6 bases). The V end was cut by 4 bases, the J end by 3 bases, with 13 bases between. CDR1 and CDR2 from the germline V gene are SNHLY and FYNNEI. The CDR3 spans 16 residues. The CDR3 loop is CASSVGQGIGANVLTF. DNA for the CDR3: TGTGCCAGCAGTGTTGGGCAGGGGATTGGGGCCAACGTCCTGACTTTC.

This clonotype was counted at least ten times. The chain combines TRBV7-9 with TRBJ2-7, with no clear D. The germline V and J ends were trimmed by 1 base and 1 base, with 14 bases remaining between them. There are 16 residues in the CDR3. CDR1 and CDR2 from the germline V gene are SEHNR and FQNEAQ (reference sequence). For the CDR3, the DNA is TGTGCCAGCAGCTTAGAAGCAATAGGCTCATCCTACGAGCAGTACTTC. Encoded protein: CASSLEAIGSSYEQYF.

This clonotype occurred many times. V gene TRBV7-9 combines with J gene TRBJ2-3, with 7 bases matching TRBD2. Germline CDR1 is SEHNR and CDR2 is FQNEAQ (reference sequence). V lost 4 bases, J lost 1 base, and 8 bases stayed unmatched. The CDR3 is 16 amino acids. The CDR3 reads CASSSGGRGGTDTQYF. CDR3 DNA sequence: TGTGCCAGCAGCTCAGGAGGTCGGGGGGGCACAGATACGCAGTATTTT.

This clonotype was seen many times. This sequence joins TRBV7-2 and TRBJ2-1; D remains ambiguous. The CDR3 extends over 14 amino acids. Germline V gene data show CDR1 as SGHTA and CDR2 as FQGNSA. Trimming removed 1 base from V and 8 bases from J, with 12 bases in between. This CDR3 is CASSLDGLSYEQFF. The CDR3 DNA sequence: TGTGCCAGCAGCTTAGACGGCCTTAGTTATGAGCAGTTCTTC.

This clonotype has ten or more counts. The chain has TRBV6-1 and TRBJ2-3; 13 nucleotides agree with TRBD2. V shed 9 bases and J 5 bases; nucleotides not matched to a gene: 5. Per the germline V gene, CDR1 is MNHNS and CDR2 is SASEGT. This CDR3 region has 14 residues. CDR3 in amino acids: CASGLAGEVDTQYF. In DNA form, the CDR3 reads TGTGCCAGTGGACTAGCGGGAGAGGTAGATACGCAGTATTTT.

This clonotype was found a few times. This chain links TRBV20-1 with TRBJ2-7, with D maybe TRBD1 (6 bases). The ends were cut back, 6 bases at V and 7 bases at J, with 19 bases in the middle. The CDR3 runs 13 residues. The germline CDR1 and CDR2 sequences are DFQATT and SNEGSKA (reference sequence). CDR3 DNA: TGCAGTGCATCCCGGGACAACGTCTATGAGCAGTACTTC. Protein: CSASRDNVYEQYF.

Many counts were recorded for this clonotype. The chain couples TRBV7-9 to TRBJ1-2; perhaps TRBD1 as D (5 bases). The CDR3 runs to 13 residues. Germline V gives CDR1 SEHNR, CDR2 FQNEAQ (reference sequence). Between the trimmed V and J ends, which lost 5 bases and 8 bases, there was a span of 15 bases. The CDR3 DNA reads TGTGCCAGCAGCCACCGGGACGCCCTAGGCTACACCTTC. Translating gives CASSHRDALGYTF.

The chain has TRBV5-6 and TRBJ2-1; D might be TRBD2 (5 bases). From germline, CDR1 is SGHDT and CDR2 YYEEEE. Trimming shortened V by 2 bases and J by 1 base, and 13 bases separated the two germline ends. The CDR3 covers 16 residues. Written as DNA, the CDR3 is TGTGCCAGCAGCTTAGAGGGTCTACCTTCCTACAATGAGCAGTTCTTC. Amino acids: CASSLEGLPSYNEQFF.

This clonotype showed up many times. The chain has TRBV6-6 and TRBJ2-2, with D possibly being TRBD1 (6 bases). Per germline, CDR1 MNHNY and CDR2 SVGAGI (reference sequence). Trimming cost V 1 base and J 5 bases, with 20 bases left between them. The CDR3 has 18 amino acids. CDR3 DNA: TGTGCCAGCAGTTACTTAGGACAGTTGGGACGATGGACCGGGGAGCTGTTTTTT. It encodes CASSYLGQLGRWTGELFF.

This clonotype was seen more than once but under ten times. DNA for the CDR3: TGTGCCAGTAGTATAGTGCGCACAGATACGCAGTATTTT. This codes for CASSIVRTDTQYF. The chain employs TRBV19 and TRBJ2-3; D not resolved. V shed 1 base and J shed 1 base, with 3 bases lying between them. CDR1 is LNHDA, CDR2 SQIVND, per germline (reference sequence). This CDR3 has 13 residues.

This clonotype was counted at least ten times. The chain couples TRBV30 to TRBJ1-2; no reliable D call. The CDR3 has 10 amino acids. Germline CDR1 is GTSNPN and CDR2 is SVGIG (reference sequence). V gave up 7 bases and J gave up 8 bases, with 11 bases separating them. The CDR3, as DNA: TGTGCCTCCCGGGAGGGAGGCTACACCTTC. Translation gives CASREGGYTF.

This clonotype was recorded at least ten times. The rearrangement joins TRBV12-3 or TRBV12-4 to TRBJ1-1, with 7 positions matching TRBD1. The CDR3 covers 17 residues. The J segment lost 0 bases and the V segment lost 3 bases, leaving 10 bases of the junction unmatched. The CDR3 DNA follows: TGTGCCAGCAGTTTCCTACAGGGGCCGGGTTTGAACACTGAAGCTTTCTTT. It yields the protein CASSFLQGPGLNTEAFF.

This clonotype has ten or more counts. This chain links TRBV5-1 with TRBJ2-7; tentative D call: TRBD1 (5 bases). The CDR3 has 13 amino acids. CDR1 and CDR2 from the germline V gene are SGHRS and YFSETQ. The germline V and J ends were trimmed by 4 bases and 0 bases, with 8 bases remaining between them. The CDR3 DNA sequence: TGCGCCAGCAGCAAGGACAACTCCTACGAGCAGTACTTC. Its protein is CASSKDNSYEQYF.

A few counts support this clonotype. This chain uses TRBV19 with TRBJ2-1; 9 bases are shared with TRBD2. The V gene end was trimmed by 5 bases and the J gene end by 1 base; junction bases not matched to a gene: 3. Germline values: CDR1 LNHDA, CDR2 SQIVND (reference sequence). This CDR3 region has 15 residues. CDR3 amino acids: CASSVLAGSYNEQFF. In DNA form, the CDR3 reads TGTGCCAGTAGTGTCCTAGCGGGATCCTACAATGAGCAGTTCTTC.

V and J are TRBV5-4 and TRBJ1-1; a weak D match, TRBD1 (6 bases). V lost 1 base, J lost 5 bases, and 15 bases lay in between. This CDR3 is 15 amino acids long. The V gene's germline CDR1 is SGHNT and CDR2 YYREEE (reference sequence). The CDR3 protein is CASSLKGGRRTEAFF. DNA of the CDR3: TGTGCCAGCAGCTTGAAGGGGGGGCGGAGGACTGAAGCTTTCTTT.